The next 15 T cell receptor beta chains were all read from a single sample in a study of T cell responses to AZD1222 COVID-19 vaccine. TCRdb's copy holds only in-frame clones and misses some; the assay was immunoSEQ multiplex PCR. The table has roughly 110,000 clones, around nine tenths seen once; the top ten hold approximately 12%. Specimen: peripheral blood, collected on day 0 of AZD1222 vaccination. The source of these receptors is an adult in good health.

This clone counts as medium-sized (0.01 to 0.1%). The chain is built from TRBV15 and TRBJ2-5, with 8 bases identical to TRBD2. Germline CDR1 reads LNHNV; CDR2 reads YYDKDF (reference sequence). This CDR3 has 15 amino acids. Trimming removed 2 bases from V and 2 bases from J; junction bases left unmatched: 4. CDR3 sequence reads: CATSRTSGFQETQYF. The DNA for the CDR3 is TGTGCCACCAGCAGAACTAGCGGCTTTCAAGAGACCCAGTACTTC.

This rearrangement joins TRBV12-3 or TRBV12-4 to TRBJ2-7; D perhaps matches TRBD2 (6 bases). CDR3 size: 13 residues. V lost 3 bases and J lost 11, with 17 bases in between. The CDR3 spells CASSFAGINKEYF. CDR3 DNA sequence: TGTGCCAGCAGTTTCGCGGGGATCAATAAGGAGTACTTC.

This clone was seen a single time. The chain combines TRBV5-4 with TRBJ2-7, with 9 bases lining up with TRBD2. V lost 3 bases to trimming and J lost 6 bases; unmatched junction nucleotides: 10. The CDR3 spans 15 residues. Germline V gene lookup returns CDR1 SGHNT and CDR2 YYREEE (reference sequence). For the CDR3, the DNA is TGTGCCAGCAGCTCGGTAGCGGGAGCCACCGGCGAGCAGTACTTC. Translation: CASSSVAGATGEQYF.

This chain joins TRBV2 and TRBJ2-7; D gene uncertain. V was pared by 1 base and J by 6 bases, with 16 bases between. The CDR3 is made up of 15 amino acids. The germline V gene encodes CDR1 SNHLY and CDR2 FYNNEI. CDR3 bases: TGTGCCAGCAGTGAAGACCGGGTCGGAAGAAGCGAGCAGTACTTC. Translating it yields CASSEDRVGRSEQYF. The variable domain in full, with the rest retrieved from reference TRBV2 and TRBJ2-7, is EPEVTQTPSHQVTQMGQEVILRCVPISNHLYFYWYRQILGQKVEFLVSFYNNEISEKSEIFDDQFSVERPDGSNFTLKIRSTKLEDSAMYFCASSEDRVGRSEQYFGPGTRLTVT.

In DNA, the CDR3 is TGTGCCAGCAGCCCAGAGTCCCGTCATCAGTACTTC. It specifies CASSPESRHQYF. The chain combines TRBV7-9 with TRBJ2-7; unclear D gene. V was cut by 5 bases and J by 10 bases, with 15 bases left in between. Germline values: CDR1 SEHNR, CDR2 FQNEAQ (reference sequence). This CDR3 region has 12 residues.

V gene TRBV28 combines with J gene TRBJ2-2; no definite D call. The V gene lost 8 bases and the J gene lost 5 bases, with 12 bases spanning the gap. The CDR3 length is 13 residues. Germline CDR1 is MDHEN and CDR2 is SYDVKM. The CDR3: CASGKEPTGELFF. The CDR3 DNA reads as TGTGCCAGCGGTAAGGAGCCGACCGGGGAGCTGTTTTTT.

This sequence joins TRBV7-6 and TRBJ2-1; 12 nucleotides align to TRBD2. Germline trimming cut 7 bases from V and 7 bases from J; bases unmatched to any gene: 2. There are 13 residues in the CDR3. Looked up from germline, CDR1 is SGHVS and CDR2 is FNYEAQ. The CDR3 reads CASNGLAGNEQFF. The CDR3 nucleotides read TGTGCCAGCAATGGACTAGCGGGAAATGAGCAGTTCTTC. The variable domain in full, completed from reference TRBV7-6 and TRBJ2-1, reads GAGVSQSPRYKVTKRGQDVALRCDPISGHVSLYWYRQALGQGPEFLTYFNYEAQQDKSGLPNDRFSAERPEGSISTLTIQRTEQRDSAMYRCASNGLAGNEQFFGPGTRLTVL.

CDR3 sequence: CASSLRAQGAGNTIYF. CDR3 sequence (DNA): TGCGCCAGCAGCTTGAGGGCCCAGGGCGCTGGAAACACCATATATTTT. This rearrangement joins TRBV5-1 to TRBJ1-3; D is possibly TRBD1 (5 bases). This CDR3 is built from 16 residues. Looked up from germline, CDR1 is SGHRS and CDR2 is YFSETQ. V was trimmed by 1 base and J by 2 bases, leaving 13 bases between them.

The CDR3 DNA follows: TGTGCCAGCAGCCGAGGGGGGACCGGGGAGCTGTTTTTT. The encoded protein is CASSRGGTGELFF. This rearrangement joins TRBV25-1 to TRBJ2-2, with D perhaps given as TRBD1 or TRBD2 (6 bases each). Germline values: CDR1 MGHDK, CDR2 SYGVNS. The ends were cut back, 6 bases at V and 5 bases at J, with 10 bases in the middle. This CDR3 is 13 amino acids long.

The chain uses TRBV30 and TRBJ1-1, with D uncertain. The V gene's germline CDR1 is GTSNPN and CDR2 SVGIG (reference sequence). Trimming left V 8 bases short and J 0 bases short, with 16 bases between. The CDR3 runs 14 residues. The CDR3 sequence is CALDLGSMNTEAFF. DNA of the CDR3: TGTGCCCTGGACCTCGGCAGCATGAACACTGAAGCTTTCTTT.

This sequence joins TRBV19 and TRBJ2-1; perhaps TRBD1 as D (5 bases). V lost 6 bases to trimming and J lost 0 bases, with 12 bases between them. This CDR3 spans 15 amino acids. The V gene's germline CDR1 is LNHDA and CDR2 SQIVND (reference sequence). CDR3 coding DNA: TGTGCCAGTAGACCAGGACACCTCTCCTACAATGAGCAGTTCTTC. Protein product: CASRPGHLSYNEQFF.

The chain is built from TRBV6-5 and TRBJ2-7; 7 bases agree with TRBD2. V shed 7 bases, J shed 5 bases, and the junction held 5 bases outside the gene matches. The CDR3 runs 12 residues. Germline-derived CDR1 and CDR2 are MNHEY and SVGAGI. The CDR3 loop is CASNSGIHEQYF. The CDR3 bases are TGTGCCAGCAACAGCGGGATCCACGAGCAGTACTTC.

The chain uses TRBV12-3 or TRBV12-4 and TRBJ1-1, with 7 bases aligning to TRBD1. The length of the CDR3 is 13 residues. With 5 bases clipped from V and 5 bases from J, the junction kept 5 bases outside the gene matches. DNA for the CDR3: TGTGCCAGCAGTCGACAGGGTGGGACTGAAGCTTTCTTT. Protein product: CASSRQGGTEAFF.

This chain links TRBV6-1 with TRBJ1-2, with D hard to call. This CDR3 has 13 amino acids. Between the trimmed V and J ends, which lost 3 bases and 4 bases, there was a span of 9 bases. Germline CDR1 MNHNS, CDR2 SASEGT. This CDR3 reads CASSDVPIYGYTF. The CDR3 DNA follows: TGTGCCAGCAGTGATGTCCCGATCTATGGCTACACCTTC.

V is TRBV6-5 and J is TRBJ2-3, with unresolved D. Looked up from germline, CDR1 is MNHEY and CDR2 is SVGAGI. This CDR3 spans 12 amino acids. V lost 8 bases and J 3 bases, leaving 9 bases between the germline ends. The CDR3 DNA sequence: TGTGCCAGCGGTCCTACTACAGATACGCAGTATTTT. Its protein is CASGPTTDTQYF.